The rows below give T cell receptor beta chains drawn from one sample of a study of control samples from healthy donors and cancer patients. The assay was immunoSEQ multiplex PCR, and TCRdb's table has in-frame clones only and misses some. The repertoire holds 90,000 to 100,000 clones, with 79% as singletons. The specimen sequenced was blood. These receptors were collected from a young woman in good health. Both conserved end residues are part of each CDR3. Each record gives: J gene, clone size, D gene, V gene, CDR3 length, CDR3 DNA, CDR3 protein. A D gene is named only where the DNA matches it firmly. Rows may omit the clone size; those that give it use once, few, many or a size class.

j_call: TRBJ2-7
clone_size: -
d_call: -
v_call: TRBV27
cdr3_length: 14
cdr3_nt: TGTGCCAACAACAGGGCTTCAACCCCCTACGAGCAGTACTTC
cdr3_aa: CANNRASTPYEQYF

j_call: TRBJ2-7
clone_size: -
d_call: -
v_call: TRBV30
cdr3_length: 12
cdr3_nt: TGTGCCTGGAGTGTACAGGGTAACGAGCAGTACTTC
cdr3_aa: CAWSVQGNEQYF

j_call: TRBJ2-5
clone_size: -
d_call: TRBD1
v_call: TRBV5-1
cdr3_length: 16
cdr3_nt: TGCGCCAGCAGCTTGGCTGGACAGGGGGCCGAGGAGACCCAGTACTTC
cdr3_aa: CASSLAGQGAEETQYF

j_call: TRBJ2-7
clone_size: -
d_call: -
v_call: TRBV7-2
cdr3_length: 15
cdr3_nt: TGTGCCAGCAGCTTAGCGACCGGGGCGGTCTACGAGCAGTACTTC
cdr3_aa: CASSLATGAVYEQYF

j_call: TRBJ2-3
clone_size: -
d_call: -
v_call: TRBV27
cdr3_length: 14
cdr3_nt: TGTGCCAGCAGTCTGGGACTGATCACAGATACGCAGTATTTT
cdr3_aa: CASSLGLITDTQYF

j_call: TRBJ2-7
clone_size: -
d_call: -
v_call: TRBV29-1
cdr3_length: 12
cdr3_nt: TGCAGCGTTGTTGGGGGCCATCCCGAGCAGTACTTC
cdr3_aa: CSVVGGHPEQYF

j_call: TRBJ1-5
clone_size: -
d_call: -
v_call: TRBV18
cdr3_length: 14
cdr3_nt: TGTGCCAGCTCACCTGGGCGGGAAGGACAACCCCAGCATTTT
cdr3_aa: CASSPGREGQPQHF

j_call: TRBJ2-3
clone_size: -
d_call: -
v_call: TRBV24-1
cdr3_length: 13
cdr3_nt: TGTGCCACAGAGGGGCATGGCACAGATACGCAGTATTTT
cdr3_aa: CATEGHGTDTQYF

j_call: TRBJ2-3
clone_size: few
d_call: TRBD2
v_call: TRBV5-5
cdr3_length: 18
cdr3_nt: TGTGCCAGCAGCTTGGCCGGAGGGGCGGGGGGGATGGCAGATACGCAGTATTTT
cdr3_aa: CASSLAGGAGGMADTQYF

j_call: TRBJ1-2
clone_size: once
d_call: TRBD1
v_call: TRBV29-1
cdr3_length: 12
cdr3_nt: TGCAGCGTGGAGACAGGGGGCTATGGCTACACCTTC
cdr3_aa: CSVETGGYGYTF

j_call: TRBJ1-1
clone_size: -
d_call: -
v_call: TRBV6-2/TRBV6-3
cdr3_length: 15
cdr3_nt: TGTGCCAGCAGTATATCTAGGGGGTTTAGGACTGAAGCTTTCTTT
cdr3_aa: CASSISRGFRTEAFF

j_call: TRBJ2-1
clone_size: -
d_call: TRBD2
v_call: TRBV5-1
cdr3_length: 15
cdr3_nt: TGCGCCAGCAGCATTAGCGGGGGGGCCTCCAATGAGCAGTTCTTC
cdr3_aa: CASSISGGASNEQFF

j_call: TRBJ2-7
clone_size: -
d_call: TRBD1
v_call: TRBV7-6
cdr3_length: 16
cdr3_nt: TGTGCCAGCAGCCCCTGGACAGGGGCAACTACGTACGAGCAGTACTTC
cdr3_aa: CASSPWTGATTYEQYF

j_call: TRBJ1-5
clone_size: -
d_call: -
v_call: TRBV10-1
cdr3_length: 17
cdr3_nt: TGCGCCAGCAGTGACAACGACAGGACCGATAGCAATCAGCCCCAGCATTTT
cdr3_aa: CASSDNDRTDSNQPQHF

j_call: TRBJ1-1
clone_size: -
d_call: TRBD1
v_call: TRBV29-1
cdr3_length: 13
cdr3_nt: TGCAGCGTTGAGCGACAGGGGTACACTGAAGCTTTCTTT
cdr3_aa: CSVERQGYTEAFF

j_call: TRBJ2-5
clone_size: -
d_call: -
v_call: TRBV18
cdr3_length: 12
cdr3_nt: TGTGCCAGCTCACCGAAGAAAGAGACCCAGTACTTC
cdr3_aa: CASSPKKETQYF

j_call: TRBJ1-6
clone_size: -
d_call: TRBD1
v_call: TRBV6-7
cdr3_length: 15
cdr3_nt: TGTGCCAGCAGTTGCCCGACAGGGGGGGATTCACCCCTCCACTTT
cdr3_aa: CASSCPTGGDSPLHF

j_call: TRBJ1-6
clone_size: once
d_call: -
v_call: TRBV2
cdr3_length: 15
cdr3_nt: TGTGCCAGCAAAACAGGGAGCTCCTATAATTCACCCCTCCACTTT
cdr3_aa: CASKTGSSYNSPLHF

j_call: TRBJ2-5
clone_size: -
d_call: TRBD2
v_call: TRBV3-1/TRBV3-2
cdr3_length: 15
cdr3_nt: TGTGCCAGCAGCCATGGGACTAGCGGGGTAGAGACCCAGTACTTC
cdr3_aa: CASSHGTSGVETQYF

j_call: TRBJ1-6
clone_size: few
d_call: -
v_call: TRBV16
cdr3_length: 14
cdr3_nt: TGTGCCAGCAGCCAATCGGGCAGGAATTCACCCCTCCACTTT
cdr3_aa: CASSQSGRNSPLHF

j_call: TRBJ2-2
clone_size: -
d_call: TRBD1
v_call: TRBV2
cdr3_length: 15
cdr3_nt: TGTGCCAGCAGTGCGCAGGGGGCCAGCACCGGGGAGCTGTTTTTT
cdr3_aa: CASSAQGASTGELFF

j_call: TRBJ2-5
clone_size: once
d_call: -
v_call: TRBV4-1
cdr3_length: 13
cdr3_nt: TGCGCCAGCAGCCCCGGGGGCCCTCAGACCCAGTACTTC
cdr3_aa: CASSPGGPQTQYF

j_call: TRBJ1-1
clone_size: -
d_call: -
v_call: TRBV6-5
cdr3_length: 15
cdr3_nt: TGTGCCAGCAGTCCCGGGACAAGGATGAACACTGAAGCTTTCTTT
cdr3_aa: CASSPGTRMNTEAFF

j_call: TRBJ2-1
clone_size: -
d_call: TRBD2
v_call: TRBV6-2/TRBV6-3
cdr3_length: 15
cdr3_nt: TGTGCCAGCAGTTACGGACTAGCGGGGGGGCGGGAGCAGTTCTTC
cdr3_aa: CASSYGLAGGREQFF

j_call: TRBJ2-7
clone_size: -
d_call: -
v_call: TRBV3-1/TRBV3-2
cdr3_length: 15
cdr3_nt: TGTGCCAGCAGCCAAGAGGGAAAGGGGTACCACGAGCAGTACTTC
cdr3_aa: CASSQEGKGYHEQYF

j_call: TRBJ2-7
clone_size: -
d_call: -
v_call: TRBV30
cdr3_length: 11
cdr3_nt: TGTGCCTGGAGCGGGGCGTCCGAGCAGTACTTC
cdr3_aa: CAWSGASEQYF

j_call: TRBJ1-2
clone_size: -
d_call: -
v_call: TRBV9
cdr3_length: 13
cdr3_nt: TGTGCCAGCAGCGTAGGAAGGCGTGGGGGCTACACCTTC
cdr3_aa: CASSVGRRGGYTF

j_call: TRBJ2-7
clone_size: -
d_call: TRBD1
v_call: TRBV27
cdr3_length: 14
cdr3_nt: TGTGCCAGTCGCTCCGGGACAGTCTCCTACGAGCAGTACTTC
cdr3_aa: CASRSGTVSYEQYF

j_call: TRBJ1-6
clone_size: -
d_call: TRBD1
v_call: TRBV7-6
cdr3_length: 19
cdr3_nt: TGTGCCAGCAGCTTAAACCCCCCCGGCAGGGGGCGAACTAATTCACCCCTCCACTTT
cdr3_aa: CASSLNPPGRGRTNSPLHF

j_call: TRBJ1-1
clone_size: -
d_call: -
v_call: TRBV5-1
cdr3_length: 16
cdr3_nt: TGCGCCAGCAGCTTGGAAGGAGGACGGATGAACACTGAAGCTTTCTTT
cdr3_aa: CASSLEGGRMNTEAFF

j_call: TRBJ1-2
clone_size: -
d_call: TRBD1
v_call: TRBV27
cdr3_length: 15
cdr3_nt: TGTGCCAGCAGTCCACTCGGCGGGACAGGGTTAGGCTACACCTTC
cdr3_aa: CASSPLGGTGLGYTF

j_call: TRBJ1-3
clone_size: few
d_call: -
v_call: TRBV6-2/TRBV6-3
cdr3_length: 15
cdr3_nt: TGTGCCAGCAGCCGAACACCAGACTCTGGAAACACCATATATTTT
cdr3_aa: CASSRTPDSGNTIYF

j_call: TRBJ1-4
clone_size: -
d_call: -
v_call: TRBV9
cdr3_length: 13
cdr3_nt: TGTGCCAGCAGCGTAGCAGAACGTGAAAAACTGTTTTTT
cdr3_aa: CASSVAEREKLFF

j_call: TRBJ2-5
clone_size: -
d_call: -
v_call: TRBV19
cdr3_length: 15
cdr3_nt: TGTGCCAGTAGTATCCCTCGCCAGGGGCAAGAGACCCAGTACTTC
cdr3_aa: CASSIPRQGQETQYF

j_call: TRBJ2-3
clone_size: -
d_call: -
v_call: TRBV30
cdr3_length: 12
cdr3_nt: TGTGCCTGGAGTGTATGGACAGATACGCAGTATTTT
cdr3_aa: CAWSVWTDTQYF

j_call: TRBJ2-1
clone_size: -
d_call: -
v_call: TRBV27
cdr3_length: 15
cdr3_nt: TGTGCCAGCAGAGGTTTGGCAGGGTCCTACAATGAGCAGTTCTTC
cdr3_aa: CASRGLAGSYNEQFF

j_call: TRBJ2-7
clone_size: many
d_call: -
v_call: TRBV7-2
cdr3_length: 14
cdr3_nt: TGTGCCAGCAGCTTCGGCGGAAGCTCCTACGAGCAGTACTTC
cdr3_aa: CASSFGGSSYEQYF

j_call: TRBJ2-5
clone_size: -
d_call: -
v_call: TRBV7-2
cdr3_length: 15
cdr3_nt: TGTGCCAGCAGCCCCGGGTGGAAGTCGCAAGAGACCCAGTACTTC
cdr3_aa: CASSPGWKSQETQYF

j_call: TRBJ1-5
clone_size: -
d_call: TRBD1
v_call: TRBV6-1
cdr3_length: 15
cdr3_nt: TGTGCCAGCAGACACACCGGGACAGACAATCAGCCCCAGCATTTT
cdr3_aa: CASRHTGTDNQPQHF

j_call: TRBJ1-1
clone_size: -
d_call: -
v_call: TRBV20-1
cdr3_length: 12
cdr3_nt: TGCAGTGCTAGTAGGGGGAACACTGAAGCTTTCTTT
cdr3_aa: CSASRGNTEAFF

j_call: TRBJ1-2
clone_size: -
d_call: -
v_call: TRBV18
cdr3_length: 16
cdr3_nt: TGTGCCAGCTCACTAGCTGGGGAGGCTTCTAACTATGGCTACACCTTC
cdr3_aa: CASSLAGEASNYGYTF

j_call: TRBJ1-1
clone_size: -
d_call: -
v_call: TRBV27
cdr3_length: 16
cdr3_nt: TGTGCCAGCAGTCTTCGGGCCCCCGGGTGGTACACTGAAGCTTTCTTT
cdr3_aa: CASSLRAPGWYTEAFF

j_call: TRBJ1-3
clone_size: -
d_call: -
v_call: TRBV5-4
cdr3_length: 15
cdr3_nt: TGTGCCAGCAGCTTCTTCGGGGCAGGGCGGAACACCATATATTTT
cdr3_aa: CASSFFGAGRNTIYF

j_call: TRBJ2-3
clone_size: -
d_call: -
v_call: TRBV11-2
cdr3_length: 13
cdr3_nt: TGTGCCAGCGGGTTGTTGGGGGCAGATACGCAGTATTTT
cdr3_aa: CASGLLGADTQYF

j_call: TRBJ2-2
clone_size: once
d_call: TRBD1
v_call: TRBV19
cdr3_length: 15
cdr3_nt: TGTGCCAGTGAGGAGGACAGGGTCGGGACCGGGGAGCTGTTTTTT
cdr3_aa: CASEEDRVGTGELFF

j_call: TRBJ2-2
clone_size: -
d_call: -
v_call: TRBV7-7
cdr3_length: 20
cdr3_nt: TGTGCTAGCAGCTTATCGACTTCGGGCTCGGAGAACGCGAACACCGGGGAGCTGTTTTTT
cdr3_aa: CASSLSTSGSENANTGELFF

j_call: TRBJ2-3
clone_size: -
d_call: -
v_call: TRBV30
cdr3_length: 14
cdr3_nt: TGTGCCTGGAGTATTGAGCGGTCCACAGATACGCAGTATTTT
cdr3_aa: CAWSIERSTDTQYF

j_call: TRBJ2-3
clone_size: -
d_call: TRBD1
v_call: TRBV7-3
cdr3_length: 15
cdr3_nt: TGTGCCAGCAGCCCGACAGGGGTGGTCACAGATACGCAGTATTTT
cdr3_aa: CASSPTGVVTDTQYF

j_call: TRBJ1-2
clone_size: -
d_call: -
v_call: TRBV30
cdr3_length: 12
cdr3_nt: TGTGCCTGGAGTGTACGGTTCTATGGCTACACCTTC
cdr3_aa: CAWSVRFYGYTF

j_call: TRBJ1-2
clone_size: -
d_call: TRBD1
v_call: TRBV19
cdr3_length: 14
cdr3_nt: TGTGCCAGTAGTATTTCGGGGACAGGGTATGGCTACACCTTC
cdr3_aa: CASSISGTGYGYTF